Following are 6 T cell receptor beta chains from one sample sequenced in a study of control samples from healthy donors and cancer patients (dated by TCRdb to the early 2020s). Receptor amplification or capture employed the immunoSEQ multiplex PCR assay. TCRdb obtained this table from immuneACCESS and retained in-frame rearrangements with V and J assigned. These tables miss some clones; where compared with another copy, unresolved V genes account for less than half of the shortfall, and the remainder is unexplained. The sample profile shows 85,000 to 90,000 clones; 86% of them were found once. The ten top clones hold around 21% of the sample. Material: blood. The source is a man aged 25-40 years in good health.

The CDR3 DNA follows: TGCAGCGTTGGATCCGGGGCATTCACTGAAGCTTTCTTT. Its protein is CSVGSGAFTEAFF. The chain combines TRBV29-1 with TRBJ1-1, with D tentatively TRBD1 (5 bases). Germline V gene sequence: CDR1 SQVTM, CDR2 ANQGSEA. CDR3 length: 13 amino acids. Trimming took off 4 bases at V and 4 bases at J, with 13 bases between the two ends.

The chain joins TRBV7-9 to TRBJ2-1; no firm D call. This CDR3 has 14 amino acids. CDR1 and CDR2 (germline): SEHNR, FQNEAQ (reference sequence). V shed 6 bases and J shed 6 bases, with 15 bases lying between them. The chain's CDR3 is CASRGNPLSNEQFF. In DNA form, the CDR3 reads TGTGCCAGCAGGGGGAATCCCCTCAGCAATGAGCAGTTCTTC.

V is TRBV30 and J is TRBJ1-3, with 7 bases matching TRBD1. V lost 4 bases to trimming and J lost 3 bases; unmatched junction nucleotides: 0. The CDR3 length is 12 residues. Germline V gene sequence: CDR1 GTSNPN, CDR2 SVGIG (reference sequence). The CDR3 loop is CAWTGGGNTIYF. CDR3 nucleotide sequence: TGTGCCTGGACAGGGGGTGGAAACACCATATATTTT.

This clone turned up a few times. The CDR3 is CASSPLGQLNTEAFF. The CDR3 DNA follows: TGTGCCAGCAGCCCGCTCGGACAACTGAACACTGAAGCTTTCTTT. This sequence joins TRBV11-1 and TRBJ1-1; possibly TRBD1 for D (5 bases). Germline V gene lookup returns CDR1 SGHAT and CDR2 FQDESV (reference sequence). The CDR3 is made up of 15 amino acids. V was clipped by 5 bases and J by 0 bases, with 13 bases between them.

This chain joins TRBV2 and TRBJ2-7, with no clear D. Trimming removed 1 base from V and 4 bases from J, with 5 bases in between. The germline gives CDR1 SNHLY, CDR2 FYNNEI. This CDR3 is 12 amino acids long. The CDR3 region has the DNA TGTGCCAGCAGTGAAGGGGCTTACGAGCAGTACGTC. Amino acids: CASSEGAYEQYV.

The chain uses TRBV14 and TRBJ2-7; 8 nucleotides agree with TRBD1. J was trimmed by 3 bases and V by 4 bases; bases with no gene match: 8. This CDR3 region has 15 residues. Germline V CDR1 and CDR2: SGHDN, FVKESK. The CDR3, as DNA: TGTGCCAGCAGCCCTCATGGGACAGGCCTCTACGAGCAGTACTTC. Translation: CASSPHGTGLYEQYF.